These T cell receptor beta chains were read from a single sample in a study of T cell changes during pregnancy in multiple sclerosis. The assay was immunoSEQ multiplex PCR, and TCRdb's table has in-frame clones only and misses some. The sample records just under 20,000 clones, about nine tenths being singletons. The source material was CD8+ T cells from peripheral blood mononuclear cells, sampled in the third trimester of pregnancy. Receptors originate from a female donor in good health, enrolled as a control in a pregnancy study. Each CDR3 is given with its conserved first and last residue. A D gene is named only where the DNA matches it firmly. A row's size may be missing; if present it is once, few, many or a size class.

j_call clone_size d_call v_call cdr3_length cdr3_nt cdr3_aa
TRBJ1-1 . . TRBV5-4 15 TGTGCCAGCAGGCCTTACACAGGGTTGAACACTGAAGCTTTCTTT CASRPYTGLNTEAFF
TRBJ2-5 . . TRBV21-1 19 TGTGCCAGCAGCAAAGAGGGGGCGGGGGGCCCCGGATCGGTAGAGACCCAGTACTTC CASSKEGAGGPGSVETQYF
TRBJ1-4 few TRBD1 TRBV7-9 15 TGTGCCAGCAGCTTAGAAGACAGGGGTCGGGAAAAACTGTTTTTT CASSLEDRGREKLFF
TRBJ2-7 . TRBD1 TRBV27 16 TGTGCCAGCAGTTTTACGTCAAAGGGGGCTCCCTACGAGCAGTACTTC CASSFTSKGAPYEQYF
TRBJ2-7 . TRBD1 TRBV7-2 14 TGTGCCAGCAGCTTGGGGGGACAGGGCTACGAGCAGTACTTC CASSLGGQGYEQYF
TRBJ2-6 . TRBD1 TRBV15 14 TGTGCCACCAGCAGAGAGACAGGGGTAAACGTCCTGACTTTC CATSRETGVNVLTF
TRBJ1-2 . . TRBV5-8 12 TGTGCCAGCAGCCCCGCGGACTATGGCTACACCTTC CASSPADYGYTF
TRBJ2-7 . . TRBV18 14 TGTGCCAGCTCACCAAAAACTAAGACCTACGAGCAGTACTTC CASSPKTKTYEQYF
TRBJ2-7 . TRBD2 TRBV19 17 TGTGCCAGTAGTACCTGGACTAGCGGGGGGCAAGCCTACGAGCAGTACTTC CASSTWTSGGQAYEQYF
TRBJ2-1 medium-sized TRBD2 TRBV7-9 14 TGTGCCAGCAAAGAGGCGGGGGTAGCAAATGAGCAGTTCTTC CASKEAGVANEQFF
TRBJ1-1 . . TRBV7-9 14 TGTGCCAGCAGCTTATCTGGACAGAACACTGAAGCTTTCTTT CASSLSGQNTEAFF
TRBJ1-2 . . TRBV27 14 TGTGCCAGCAGTTTACGGGGATCTAACTATGGCTACACCTTC CASSLRGSNYGYTF
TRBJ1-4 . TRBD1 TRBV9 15 TGTGCCAGCAGCGTAGGGACAGGAGGGAATGAAAAACTGTTTTTT CASSVGTGGNEKLFF
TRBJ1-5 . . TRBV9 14 TGTGCCAGCAGCGCGGGGGGTTTCAATCAGCCCCAGCATTTT CASSAGGFNQPQHF
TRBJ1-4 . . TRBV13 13 TGTGCCAGCTCCCGGGGGACGAATGAAAAACTGTTTTTT CASSRGTNEKLFF
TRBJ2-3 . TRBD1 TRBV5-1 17 TGCGCCAACAGCTCCAGCAGGGACAGATCTTACACAGATACGCAGTATTTT CANSSSRDRSYTDTQYF
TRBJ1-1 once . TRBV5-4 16 TGTGCCAGCAGCTTGGGCCCCCAGGCAGGGAACACTGAAGCTTTCTTT CASSLGPQAGNTEAFF
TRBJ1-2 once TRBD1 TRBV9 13 TGTGCCAGCAGCCCTTGGGACAGCGGGGGCTACACCTTC CASSPWDSGGYTF
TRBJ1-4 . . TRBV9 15 TGTGCCAGCAGCGCCGGGGGGCAGACCACTGAAAAACTGTTTTTT CASSAGGQTTEKLFF
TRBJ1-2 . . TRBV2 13 TGTGCCAGCGTTCCAGAATCTAACTATGGCTACACCTTC CASVPESNYGYTF
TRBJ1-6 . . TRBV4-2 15 TGTGCCAGTGATTTTGCCCCGGGTGGAGATTCACCCCTCCACTTT CASDFAPGGDSPLHF
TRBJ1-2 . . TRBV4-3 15 TGCGCCAGCAGCCAAGATCAGGAAACTAACTATGGCTACACCTTC CASSQDQETNYGYTF
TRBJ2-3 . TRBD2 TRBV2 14 TGTGCCAGCAGTGGATTGCGGGGGAACGATACGCAGTATTTT CASSGLRGNDTQYF
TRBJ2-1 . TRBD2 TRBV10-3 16 TGTGCCATCAGTGAGTCGGGCGGGGGGTCCTACAATGAGCAGTTCTTC CAISESGGGSYNEQFF
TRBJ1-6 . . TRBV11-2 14 TGTGCCAGCAGCGGACCGACAGCGACTTCACCCCTCCACTTT CASSGPTATSPLHF
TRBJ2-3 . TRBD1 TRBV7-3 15 TGTGCCAGCAGCTCCACCGGGACAGGCACAGATACGCAGTATTTT CASSSTGTGTDTQYF
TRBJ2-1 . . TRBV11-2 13 TGTGCCAGCAGCTCAAATCGACAGTACCTCCAGTTCTTC CASSSNRQYLQFF
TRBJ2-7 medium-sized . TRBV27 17 TGTGCCAGCAGTCCCGAAACCTGGACACCCCGGGCCCACGAGCAGTACTTC CASSPETWTPRAHEQYF
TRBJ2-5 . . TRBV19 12 TGTGCCAGTAGTATAGATCTGGAGACCCAGTACTTC CASSIDLETQYF
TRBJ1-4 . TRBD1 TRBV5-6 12 TGTGCCAGCAGCCAGGGACAGGAAAAACTGTTTTTT CASSQGQEKLFF
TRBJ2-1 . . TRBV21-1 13 TGTGCCAGCAGCAACATTTCGGACAATGAGCAGTTCTTC CASSNISDNEQFF
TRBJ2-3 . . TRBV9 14 TGTGCCAGCAGCTTACTGGTGAGCACAGATACGCAGTATTTT CASSLLVSTDTQYF
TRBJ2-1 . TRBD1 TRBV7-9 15 TGTGCCAGCAGCCGTCCCGGGACAGGGGGCGACGAGCAGTTCTTC CASSRPGTGGDEQFF
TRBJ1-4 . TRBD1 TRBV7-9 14 TGTGCCAGCAGCAAAGGACAGGGCGGTGAAAAACTGTTTTTT CASSKGQGGEKLFF
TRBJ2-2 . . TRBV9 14 TGTGCCAGCAGCGTAGCCCAGAACACCGGGGAGCTGTTTTTT CASSVAQNTGELFF
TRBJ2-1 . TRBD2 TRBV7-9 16 TGTGCCAGCAGCCGGACTAGCGGGGGGGCCTACAATGAGCAGTTCTTC CASSRTSGGAYNEQFF
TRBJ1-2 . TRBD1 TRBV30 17 TGTGCCTGGAGTATTCCGGGACAGGGGCAGTTGGACTATGGCTACACCTTC CAWSIPGQGQLDYGYTF